This entry is about one TCR beta chain. This clonotype was counted ten times or more. Its recognized antigen is unknown. Within one base of it there is no much larger clone, and no base qualities were kept. The data originate from a study of human T cells and chemical hapten exposure (dated by TCRdb to the early 2020s). Regarding the complete study: For sensitization, 2% DPC in acetone was applied to an approximately 2 cm by approximately 2 cm area of upper inner arm skin. The study tracked peripheral blood TCR repertoire changes in vivo during primary and secondary sensitization to the hapten diphenylcyclopropenone (DPC) in alopecia patients. Throughout the approximately 24-week study period, patients were also given weekly therapeutic DPC doses on the scalp. For TCR sequencing, blood came from about 29 alopecia patients at anywhere from one to four time points (pre-sensitization, 2, 6 and 24 weeks). Patch testing was done on the upper back using Finn chambers containing 0.01% DPC, and results were scored after 6 days according to International Contact Dermatitis Research Group standards. Libraries were combined into a pool for sequencing, and differences in TCR yield between samples came mainly from small differences in library volumes within the pool. Alopecia areata with under or over 50% scalp involvement, alopecia totalis and alopecia universalis were represented in the patient cohort, which was mostly female. Blood samples were taken from patients before sensitization (week 0) and at 2, 6 and about 24 weeks after DPC sensitization.

Relative to germline, V is 8 bases shorter and J is 2 bases shorter, with 13 bases between their ends. The germline V gene specifies SNHLY as CDR1 and FYNNEI as CDR2. Reading from cysteine to phenylalanine, the CDR3 counts 13 amino acids. Only the CDR3 DNA is retained, 39 bases long and in frame from the first base. Study-level results and caveats: Patch test score correlated positively with the number of PT1 expanded TCRs, reaching significance at thresholds 8, 16 and 32 but not at 4. After repeated subsampling, the strength of the expansion versus patch-test correlation and the threshold at which it became significant changed. Because all patients had alopecia, a presumed autoimmune disease, the immune response of the patients might differ from that of healthy individuals. No change with DPC sensitization was found in the number of TCRs above 1 in 1000 frequency, and no evidence of global repertoire structure alterations was found. Significantly more large CDR3 similarity clusters were formed by expanded TCRs than by pre-sensitization or healthy control sets, consistent with antigen-driven responses.

The time point label for this specimen denotes: patch test 2, 6 weeks after DPC sensitization. What this sample's treatment or condition label stands for: therapeutic diphenylcyclopropenone sensitization with weekly scalp DPC. At each patch-test visit, blood was drawn before the patch test was applied. Patients were eligible if aged 18 to 70, diagnosed with alopecia and judged suitable for DPC therapy, and pregnant patients were excluded. Unfractionated whole blood was collected in Tempus Blood RNA tubes, and total RNA was extracted from that blood. Libraries were prepared through RACE. Sequencing relied on a NextSeq 500. Library preparation attached unique molecular identifiers to individual cDNA molecules for quantitative, reproducible TCR counting. Each blood RNA sample was used to sequence both TCR alpha and TCR beta chains. Regarding the original processing steps: A median of roughly 100,000 TCRs per sample was observed, with a range of about 23,224 to 750,000. The Decombinator software suite was used to annotate the V, J and CDR3 of the TCR reads. For PS versus PT1 abundance plots, all samples were subsampled to the same number of TCRs (28,000). TCRs were defined as expanded if absent before sensitization and observed at least eight times at the 2-week time point. Using fastp trimming at Q25 and MiXCR clonotype assembly, TCRdb reanalyzed the public sequencing data and kept in-frame beta chains. Each CDR3 protein gets just one entry, which takes the most common genes and DNA from the rows behind it. TCRdb, rather than the study authors, made the V and J calls. Counted in this sample were 70,000 to 90,000 distinct CDR3 sequences; roughly 10% of them appeared once. In total, the top ten clones hold 4% to 5.5% of the sample.

The clonotype comes from a woman aged 45 to 65 with alopecia areata. Some clones in this sample may be carry-over from other donors' samples. The input for sequencing was whole blood, taken in connection with sensitization to the hapten diphenylcyclopropenone (DPC). The chain uses TRBV2 and TRBJ2-7; the D gene cannot be named for sure. The CDR3 sequence is CASRRGETYEQYF. In nucleotides, the sequence is TGTGCCAGCCGGCGTGGGGAAACCTACGAGCAGTACTTC.